The sequence of this T cell receptor (beta chain) was determined in a study of cytomegalovirus exposure and HLA in healthy donors. The V end lost 1 base, the J end lost 1 base, and 15 bases lay between the germline ends. The germline gives CDR1 GTSNPN, CDR2 SVGIG (reference sequence). The CDR3 sequence is 16 residues long. Clones were sequenced by immunoSEQ multiplex PCR, and TCRdb holds only the in-frame ones, with some missing. The table shows roughly 330,000 clones, with around 90% occurring only once. The clonotype originates from a woman aged 30 to 39 in good health and CMV-seropositive. Source material: PBMCs. The chain has TRBV30 and TRBJ2-3; a weak D match, TRBD1 (5 bases). For the CDR3, the DNA is TGTGCCTGGAGTGCCCAGACAGTTTCAGGCACAGATACGCAGTATTTT. Its translation: CAWSAQTVSGTDTQYF. Variable domain in full (rest from reference TRBV30 and TRBJ2-3): SQTIHQWPATLVQPVGSPLSLECTVEGTSNPNLYWYRQAAGRGLQLLFYSVGIGQISSEVPQNLSASRPQDRQFILSSKKLLLSDSGFYLCAWSAQTVSGTDTQYFGPGTRLTVL.